This TCR beta chain was obtained from a study of blood T cell repertoires in COVID-19. V lost 2 bases to trimming and J lost 4 bases, with 14 bases between them. Germline V gene lookup returns CDR1 MNHEY and CDR2 SVGAGI. This CDR3 region has 15 residues. Profiled with immunoSEQ multiplex PCR; TCRdb holds only in-frame clones, not every one. The sample records 150,000 to 250,000 clones, 80% to 90% being singletons. The chain has TRBV6-5 and TRBJ2-5; the D is unclear. This TCR derives from a man aged 35 to 55 who had recovered from COVID-19. What was sequenced was PBMCs or T cells enriched from blood (not recorded which). CDR3 sequence reads: CASSYGARPPETQYF. The CDR3 bases are TGTGCCAGCAGTTACGGTGCGAGGCCTCCAGAGACCCAGTACTTC.